Below are 18 T cell receptor beta chains sequenced from a single sample in a study of blood T cells in healthy people across ages. The use of a sample-barcoded 5' primer and a J-beta primer mix characterized a second PCR of about 7 to 12 cycles. In TCRdb, the 5' RACE reads were re-called with MiXCR into one record per CDR3 protein. The sample lists about 780,000 distinct CDR3 sequences; about 46% were seen once. The sequencing sample was made of blood. These receptors all stem from an older man in good health.

The chain couples TRBV7-2 to TRBJ2-1, with D possibly called TRBD1 or TRBD2 (6 bases each). From germline, CDR1 is SGHTA and CDR2 FQGNSA. V was pared by 5 bases and J by 13 bases, with 24 bases between. CDR3 length: 15 residues. CDR3 sequence reads: CASSTRGGGRETQFF. CDR3 DNA sequence: TGTGCCAGCAGCACGAGAGGAGGGGGGCGAGAGACCCAGTTCTTC.

The V gene is TRBV25-1, the J gene TRBJ2-3; D not certain. Germline V gives CDR1 MGHDK, CDR2 SYGVNS. This CDR3 has 15 residues. Trimming pared 4 bases from V and 1 base from J, leaving 12 bases between. CDR3 DNA sequence: TGTGCCAGCAGTGCAACTAAGGTTGGCACAGATACGCAGTATTTT. This encodes CASSATKVGTDTQYF.

The CDR3 coding sequence is TGCAGCGTTGAACTGGGACAGTTGAACACTGAAGCTTTCTTT. Its translation is CSVELGQLNTEAFF. The rearrangement uses TRBV29-1 and TRBJ1-1; 7 bases are a match to TRBD1. This CDR3 region has 14 residues. V lost 2 bases to trimming and J lost 0 bases; unmatched junction nucleotides: 3. The germline V gene has CDR1 SQVTM and CDR2 ANQGSEA.

This chain joins TRBV5-1 and TRBJ2-3; D not resolved. The CDR3 runs to 14 residues. The ends were cut back, 3 bases at V and 6 bases at J, with 14 bases in the middle. Germline-derived CDR1 and CDR2 are SGHRS and YFSETQ. In DNA, the CDR3 is TGCGCCAGCAGCTCGACCCCTCCGGCGGATACGCAGTATTTT. This sequence encodes CASSSTPPADTQYF.

The table lists this clonotype with a few counts. This chain uses TRBV6-6 with TRBJ2-7, with D perhaps TRBD1 or TRBD2 (5 bases each). This CDR3 is built from 15 residues. Germline V gives CDR1 MNHNY, CDR2 SVGAGI (reference sequence). The germline V and J ends were trimmed by 4 bases and 7 bases, with 20 bases remaining between them. The chain's CDR3 is CASSLTGPADNEQYF. Here the CDR3 DNA reads TGTGCCAGCAGTTTGACGGGGCCCGCGGACAATGAGCAGTACTTC.

Notes on this clonotype: A much larger clone lies one base from this, so it may be a read error. CDR3 sequence (DNA): TGTGCCAGCATTTTGTTAGCCCAGAATGAGCAGTTCTTC. It translates to CASILLAQNEQFF. The chain joins TRBV28 to TRBJ2-1; D is unresolved. Deletions cut 7 bases from V and 7 bases from J, with 14 bases between. The germline gives CDR1 MDHEN, CDR2 SYDVKM. The CDR3 runs to 13 residues.

In nucleotides, the CDR3 is TGTGCCACCAGCAGAGATCTTGCCCGGAGCTCTGGAAACACCATATATTTT. Amino acid sequence: CATSRDLARSSGNTIYF. The chain uses TRBV15 and TRBJ1-3; D is unresolved. Germline CDR1 LNHNV, CDR2 YYDKDF (reference sequence). V lost 0 bases and J 0 bases, leaving 12 bases between the germline ends. CDR3 length: 17 residues.

The chain uses TRBV14 and TRBJ2-1; 7 bases match TRBD2. The CDR3 consists of 17 residues. V shed 4 bases and J 9 bases; nucleotides not matched to a gene: 18. Looked up from germline, CDR1 is SGHDN and CDR2 is FVKESK. The CDR3: CASSPPTGVGGRTEQFF. The CDR3 DNA is TGTGCCAGCAGCCCACCAACGGGTGTGGGCGGGAGAACTGAGCAGTTCTTC.

V usage is TRBV29-1 and J usage is TRBJ2-3, with 7 bases lining up with TRBD1. The trim removed 7 bases at V and 3 bases at J, leaving 13 bases unmatched. The CDR3 loop spans 15 amino acids. Germline values: CDR1 SQVTM, CDR2 ANQGSEA. The CDR3 protein is CSAWRSGQPTDTQYF. The CDR3 nucleotides are TGCAGCGCCTGGAGATCGGGACAGCCTACAGATACGCAGTATTTT.

This clonotype has a count of ten or more. The chain employs TRBV15 and TRBJ2-5; the D gene is possibly TRBD1 (6 bases). The V gene lost 3 bases and the J gene lost 3 bases, with 17 bases spanning the gap. Germline-derived CDR1 and CDR2 are LNHNV and YYDKDF (reference sequence). The CDR3 has 16 amino acids. CDR3 in amino acids: CATSRVGDNAEETQYF. In DNA form, the CDR3 reads TGTGCCACCAGCAGGGTTGGGGACAATGCAGAAGAGACCCAGTACTTC.

This clonotype was found a few times. V gene TRBV7-9 combines with J gene TRBJ1-2; weak D call: TRBD1 (5 bases). Germline CDR1 SEHNR, CDR2 FQNEAQ (reference sequence). The ends were cut back, 0 bases at V and 7 bases at J, with 12 bases in the middle. The CDR3 loop spans 14 amino acids. The CDR3 protein is CASSLAGRQGGYTF. CDR3 DNA sequence: TGTGCCAGCAGCTTAGCGGGGCGTCAAGGTGGCTACACCTTC.

The gene calls are TRBV2 and TRBJ2-5; TRBD2 aligns across 8 bases. The CDR3 loop spans 18 amino acids. V trimming: 6 bases; J trimming: 4 bases; junction bases outside the gene matches: 19. Germline CDR1 is SNHLY and CDR2 is FYNNEI. The chain's CDR3 is CASRTNGVGAGVRETQYF. The DNA of the CDR3 is TGTGCCAGCAGAACCAATGGGGTGGGAGCGGGAGTGAGAGAGACCCAGTACTTC. Using reference TRBV2 and TRBJ2-5 for the parts outside the CDR3, the full variable domain is EPEVTQTPSHQVTQMGQEVILRCVPISNHLYFYWYRQILGQKVEFLVSFYNNEISEKSEIFDDQFSVERPDGSNFTLKIRSTKLEDSAMYFCASRTNGVGAGVRETQYFGPGTRLLVL.

The rearrangement joins TRBV20-1 to TRBJ2-5, with D possibly TRBD2 on 6 matching bases. CDR1 DFQATT and CDR2 SNEGSKA come from the germline V gene (reference sequence). V was shortened by 5 bases and J by 3 bases, with 10 bases between the two germline ends. The CDR3 loop spans 12 amino acids. CDR3 DNA: TGCAGTGCTGGGTTAGCGGAAGAGACCCAGTACTTC. This encodes CSAGLAEETQYF.

A few counts support this clonotype. The gene calls are TRBV11-1 and TRBJ2-7; maybe TRBD1 (6 bases). Germline CDR1 and CDR2: SGHAT and FQDESV (reference sequence). V was pared by 6 bases and J by 3 bases, with 18 bases between. This CDR3 region has 15 residues. The CDR3 reads CASSLSTGIDYEQYF. The CDR3 DNA reads as TGTGCCAGCAGTTTATCGACAGGCATAGACTACGAGCAGTACTTC.

The chain uses TRBV6-4 and TRBJ2-4; perhaps TRBD2 as D (6 bases). CDR3 size: 13 residues. V was cut by 8 bases and J by 4 bases, with 12 bases left in between. The germline CDR1 and CDR2 sequences are MRHNA and SNTAGT. CDR3 in DNA: TGTGCCAGCGGGGGACTCGAAAAAAACATTCAGTACTTC. It translates to CASGGLEKNIQYF.

The rearrangement links TRBV12-3 or TRBV12-4 to TRBJ2-1, with 12 bases identical to TRBD2. This CDR3 is 15 amino acids long. V lost 7 bases to trimming and J lost 4 bases; unmatched junction nucleotides: 5. The CDR3 nucleotides are TGTGCCAGCACGTCACTAGCGGGAGGTTACAATGAGCAGTTCTTC. Amino acid sequence: CASTSLAGGYNEQFF.

The chain joins TRBV20-1 to TRBJ2-5, with TRBD1 matching 11 bases. Unmatched junction bases numbered 13, after V lost 5 bases and J lost 11 bases. CDR1 is DFQATT and CDR2 is SNEGSKA in the germline V gene (reference sequence). The CDR3 length is 14 residues. CDR3 region: CSALPGQGVSEQYF. CDR3 nucleotides: TGCAGTGCTCTGCCGGGACAGGGGGTTTCGGAGCAGTACTTC.

In this sample, this clonotype turned up a few times. The chain couples TRBV12-5 to TRBJ2-5, with TRBD1 identical over 8 bases. The CDR3 sequence is 13 residues long. Germline trimming cut 2 bases from V and 5 bases from J; bases unmatched to any gene: 1. The germline V gene has CDR1 LGHNT and CDR2 FRNRAP. Written as DNA, the CDR3 is TGTGCTAGTGGTTTGAGGACAGGGGAGACCCAGTACTTC. This encodes CASGLRTGETQYF.